Listed here is a single T cell receptor beta chain. V lost 1 base to trimming and J lost 8 bases; unmatched junction nucleotides: 8. Germline assignment: CDR1 SGHRS and CDR2 YFSETQ. The CDR3 is 16 residues long. As processed by the authors: Amplification with reference gene primers provided the estimates of nucleated cell counts. The repertoire was sequenced with immunoSEQ multiplex PCR; TCRdb's copy has only in-frame clones and lacks some. From that table come the V and J calls and clone size; the DNA was used to work out D and trimming. The table has roughly 150,000 clones, over 80% seen once. These data are taken from a study of blood T cell repertoires in COVID-19. Overall study context: COVID-19 samples from acute and convalescent phases originated in the United States, Italy and Spain. PBMCs, B-cell-depleted T cells, or T cells provided the cDNA or gDNA that made up the material.

The receptor comes from an elderly woman with COVID-19, enrolled during active disease. Sequenced input: peripheral blood. The rearrangement links TRBV5-1 to TRBJ2-1; 11 bases are shared with TRBD2. CDR3 DNA sequence: TGCGCCAGCAGCTTGCTCGGGACTAGCGGCCAGGATGAGCAGTTCTTC. Protein sequence: CASSLLGTSGQDEQFF.